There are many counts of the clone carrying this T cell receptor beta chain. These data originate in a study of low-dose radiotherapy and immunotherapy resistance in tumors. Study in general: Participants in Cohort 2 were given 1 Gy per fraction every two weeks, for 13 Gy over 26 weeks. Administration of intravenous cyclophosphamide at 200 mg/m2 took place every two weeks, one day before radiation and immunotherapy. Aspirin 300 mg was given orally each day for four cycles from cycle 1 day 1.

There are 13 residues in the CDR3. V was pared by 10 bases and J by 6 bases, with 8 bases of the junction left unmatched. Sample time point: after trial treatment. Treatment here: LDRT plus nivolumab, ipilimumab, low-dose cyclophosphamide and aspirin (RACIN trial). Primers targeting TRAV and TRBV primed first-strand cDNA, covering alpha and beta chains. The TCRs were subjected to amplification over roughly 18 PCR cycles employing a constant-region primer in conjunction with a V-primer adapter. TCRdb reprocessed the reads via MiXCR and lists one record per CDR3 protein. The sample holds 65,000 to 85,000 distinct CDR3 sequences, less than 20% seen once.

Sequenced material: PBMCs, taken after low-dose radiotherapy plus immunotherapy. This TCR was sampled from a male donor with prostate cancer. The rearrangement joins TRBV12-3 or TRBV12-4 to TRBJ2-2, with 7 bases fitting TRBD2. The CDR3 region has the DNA TGTGCCACAGGATATCTAGCGGCCGGGGAGCTGTTTTTT. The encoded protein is CATGYLAAGELFF.